The rows below give T cell receptor beta chains drawn from one sample of a study of PD-1 blockade in mismatch repair-deficient tumors. The repertoire was sequenced with immunoSEQ multiplex PCR; TCRdb's copy has only in-frame clones and lacks some. The sample contains some 100,000 clones, 65% to 85% of which appear only once. The source was peripheral blood, collected 30 to 36 weeks after starting pembrolizumab. The origin of the receptors is an adult with mismatch repair-deficient cancer. The CDR3 runs from the conserved cysteine through the conserved F or W. A D gene is named only where the DNA matches it firmly. A clone size is listed for some rows: how often the clone was seen (once, few, many), or a class if it is expanded.

>NA|NA|TRBJ2-5|14|TRBV5-4
TGTGCCAGCAGCTTGCGCCTGGGGCAAGAGACCCAGTACTTC
CASSLRLGQETQYF
>NA|NA|TRBJ2-7|15|TRBV7-2
TGTGCCAGCAGGACCGACTGGGGCGCCACCTACGAGCAGTACTTC
CASRTDWGATYEQYF
>NA|NA|TRBJ2-2|13|TRBV29-1
TGCAGCGTTGAACGCGAGCGTCCCGGGGAGCTGTTTTTT
CSVERERPGELFF
>few|NA|TRBJ2-7|15|TRBV2
TGTGCCAGCACTGAGGACGGTGGGGGCCCCTACGAGCAGTACTTC
CASTEDGGGPYEQYF
>NA|NA|TRBJ2-1|16|TRBV9
TGTGCCAGCAGCGTAGTGTGGGGAGGAAGCTACAATGAGCAGTTCTTC
CASSVVWGGSYNEQFF
>few|NA|TRBJ1-1|14|TRBV27
TGTGCCAGCAGTTTAGGGGGGGCGAACACTGAAGCTTTCTTT
CASSLGGANTEAFF
>NA|NA|TRBJ2-2|14|TRBV7-3
TGTGCCAGCAGCCCCCCGGGTCTTACCGGGGAGCTGTTTTTT
CASSPPGLTGELFF
>NA|TRBD2|TRBJ2-1|13|TRBV7-3
TGTGCCAGCAGCCGACTAGCGGGACTTGAGCAGTTCTTC
CASSRLAGLEQFF
>NA|NA|TRBJ2-2|14|TRBV27
TGTGCCAGCAGAGGTACAGGGTCAACCGGGGAGCTGTTTTTT
CASRGTGSTGELFF
>NA|TRBD1|TRBJ1-1|14|TRBV5-4
TGTGCCAGCAGCGTGGGACAGATTAACACTGAAGCTTTCTTT
CASSVGQINTEAFF
>NA|NA|TRBJ2-5|13|TRBV9
TGTGCCAGCAGCGGACCCCTTCGTAGGACCCAGTACTTC
CASSGPLRRTQYF
>medium-sized|NA|TRBJ2-5|13|TRBV7-7
TGTGCTAGCAGCTTTGGGTTACAAGAGACCCAGTACTTC
CASSFGLQETQYF
>NA|NA|TRBJ2-7|11|TRBV20-1
TGCAGTGCTAGATGGGGGGACGAGCAGTACTTC
CSARWGDEQYF
>NA|TRBD1|TRBJ1-2|15|TRBV19
TGTGCCAGTAGCCCTCTGGGACAGGGGGCGAATGGCTACACCTTC
CASSPLGQGANGYTF
>NA|TRBD1|TRBJ1-2|14|TRBV10-3
TGTGCCATCACTCCGGGACAGGGAGCCTATGGCTACACCTTC
CAITPGQGAYGYTF
>NA|NA|TRBJ1-4|12|TRBV6-5
TGTGCCAGCAGAGGGAGGGATGAAAAACTGTTTTTT
CASRGRDEKLFF
>NA|TRBD1|TRBJ1-3|14|TRBV9
TGTGCCAGCAGCGCCCGGACAGGGGCTAACACCATATATTTT
CASSARTGANTIYF
>few|NA|TRBJ1-3|15|TRBV7-2
TGTGCCAGCAGCCCCGGGTACACCTCTGGAAACACCATATATTTT
CASSPGYTSGNTIYF
>NA|NA|TRBJ2-1|14|TRBV6-6
TGTGCCAGCAGTCCTGGAACGGTATACAATGAGCAGTTCTTC
CASSPGTVYNEQFF